Listed below are T cell receptor beta chains from one sample, sequenced in a study of blood T cell repertoires in COVID-19. The data were produced by immunoSEQ multiplex PCR, yet TCRdb's version contains in-frame clones alone and is incomplete. The table shows about 73,000 clones, with 70% to 85% occurring only once. The material sequenced was peripheral blood. The source of these receptors is a woman aged 55-75 years with acute or convalescent COVID-19. Both conserved end residues are part of each CDR3. The D gene is left open where the match is weak. Clone size appears in some rows only: once, few, many, or a class for an expanded clone.

d_gene,j_gene,abundance,v_gene,CDR3nt,CDR3aa
TRBD2,TRBJ2-5,NA,TRBV24-1,TGTGCCTCAAGGTCTAGCGGGAGCGAGACCCAGTACTTC,CASRSSGSETQYF
NA,TRBJ2-2,NA,TRBV7-3,TGTGCCAGCAGCTTAAGAGCTACCGGGGAGCTGTTTTTT,CASSLRATGELFF
TRBD1,TRBJ1-5,NA,TRBV7-9,TGTGCCAGCAGCGGGCGAGGGGGCGCAGATCAGCCCCAGCATTTT,CASSGRGGADQPQHF
TRBD1,TRBJ2-1,few,TRBV20-1,TGCAGTGCTAGTAAAGACAGGGTATTACGCAATGAGCAGTTCTTC,CSASKDRVLRNEQFF
TRBD1,TRBJ1-2,NA,TRBV6-5,TGTGCCAGCAGTACCGGGACAGGGGACTATGGCTACACCTTC,CASSTGTGDYGYTF
TRBD2,TRBJ2-2,once,TRBV7-2,TGTGCCAGCAGCTTAGTCGGGAGGGCCACCGGGGAGCTGTTTTTT,CASSLVGRATGELFF
NA,TRBJ1-1,NA,TRBV11-3,TGTGCCAGCAGCCGTTCAGGGGAAAAAGCTTTCTTT,CASSRSGEKAFF
TRBD2,TRBJ2-5,NA,TRBV7-3,TGTGCCAGCAGCTCCTCGGGCCGACTAGCGGGAGGTTTTGAGACCCAGTACTTC,CASSSSGRLAGGFETQYF
NA,TRBJ2-2,NA,TRBV9,TGTGCCAGCAGCTGGGCCCTCGGGAACACCGGGGAGCTGTTTTTT,CASSWALGNTGELFF
NA,TRBJ2-5,NA,TRBV19,TGTGCCAGTAGTGCCGGGGGGCTTCGGGAGACCCAGTACTTC,CASSAGGLRETQYF
NA,TRBJ2-3,NA,TRBV3-1/TRBV3-2,TGTGCCAGCAGCAATGGGGTGAGCGGCAGCACAGATACGCAGTATTTT,CASSNGVSGSTDTQYF
TRBD1,TRBJ1-1,once,TRBV6-5,TGTGCCAGCAGTTACGGGACAGGGGGCAGAACTGAAGCTTTCTTT,CASSYGTGGRTEAFF
TRBD1,TRBJ1-2,NA,TRBV18,TGTGCCAGCGCCCCTCTCGAGACAGGGGGGGATGGCTACACCTTC,CASAPLETGGDGYTF
NA,TRBJ2-6,NA,TRBV7-3,TGTGCCAGCAGCCAACCGCGGGGGCGGGAGGGGGCCAACGTCCTGACTTTC,CASSQPRGREGANVLTF
NA,TRBJ2-4,NA,TRBV28,TGTGCCAGCAGTTTACCAGAAAACATTCAGTACTTC,CASSLPENIQYF
TRBD2,TRBJ2-5,once,TRBV5-8,TGTGCCAGCAGCCCACTGGGTGCGGCTAGCGGAGCCCAAGAGACCCAGTACTTC,CASSPLGAASGAQETQYF
TRBD2,TRBJ2-7,NA,TRBV15,TGTGCCACCAGCAGAGATTTTAGCGGGAGTTACTACGAGCAGTACTTC,CATSRDFSGSYYEQYF
NA,TRBJ1-1,NA,TRBV10-3,TGTGCCATCAGTGATCACGGGGAGTACACTGAAGCTTTCTTT,CAISDHGEYTEAFF
NA,TRBJ2-7,few,TRBV6-6,TGTGCCAGCAGTTATGGGCAGGGACAAAATTACGAGCAGTACTTC,CASSYGQGQNYEQYF
NA,TRBJ1-3,NA,TRBV29-1,TGCAGCGTTGAACCGGGGAACTCTGGAAACACCATATATTTT,CSVEPGNSGNTIYF
NA,TRBJ1-5,NA,TRBV24-1,TGTGCCACCAGTGAGGGGGGATATCAGCCCCAGCATTTT,CATSEGGYQPQHF
NA,TRBJ2-2,few,TRBV3-1/TRBV3-2,TGTGCCAGCAGCCAAGATATGAGAGACACCGGGGAGCTGTTTTTT,CASSQDMRDTGELFF
TRBD1,TRBJ1-6,NA,TRBV5-5,TGTGCCAGCAGCTTGGCCGGAAACAGGGGGTCTTGGCCCCTCCACTTT,CASSLAGNRGSWPLHF
NA,TRBJ1-2,NA,TRBV5-8,TGTGCCAGCAGCTTGGTCCCCGAGTATGGCTACACCTTC,CASSLVPEYGYTF
TRBD2,TRBJ2-7,NA,TRBV7-2,TGTGCCAGCAGCACTACTAGCGGGAGCCCCGAGCAGTACTTC,CASSTTSGSPEQYF
TRBD1,TRBJ2-5,NA,TRBV5-8,TGTGCCAGCAGGCTGACAGGGTTTGGAGAGACCCAGTACTTC,CASRLTGFGETQYF
TRBD1,TRBJ1-1,once,TRBV6-5,TGTGCCAGCAATCAACAGGGGAGAAACACTGAAGCTTTCTTT,CASNQQGRNTEAFF
NA,TRBJ1-1,NA,TRBV6-1,TGTGCCAGCAGTGAAGAATTTTTGGGAGGGCGGATGAACACTGAAGCTTTCTTT,CASSEEFLGGRMNTEAFF
NA,TRBJ2-7,NA,TRBV2,TGTGCCAGCAGTGAAATGGGCGTCCCCTACGAGCAGTACTTC,CASSEMGVPYEQYF
NA,TRBJ2-7,NA,TRBV7-2,TGTGCCAGCAGCTTAAGCCCCATATCTTCCTACGAGCAGTACTTC,CASSLSPISSYEQYF
NA,TRBJ2-7,NA,TRBV28,TGTGCCAGCAGTTTTGGAGGAGCAAACTACGAGCAGTACTTC,CASSFGGANYEQYF
TRBD1,TRBJ1-6,few,TRBV5-6,TGTGCCAGCAGCTTGCGAGGACAGGGGAATTCACCCCTCCACTTT,CASSLRGQGNSPLHF
TRBD1,TRBJ1-4,NA,TRBV5-1,TGCGCCAGCAGCCGGAGACCGGGACAGAATGAAAAACTGTTTTTT,CASSRRPGQNEKLFF
NA,TRBJ2-7,NA,TRBV27,TGTGCCAGCAGTTTATCGTTCCAGGGGTTCTCCTACGAGCAGTACTTC,CASSLSFQGFSYEQYF
TRBD2,TRBJ2-7,NA,TRBV6-1,TGTGCCAGCAGTGAAAATACGGGACTAGCGGTATACGAGCAGTACTTC,CASSENTGLAVYEQYF
NA,TRBJ2-1,NA,TRBV7-2,TGTGCCAGCAGCGCAGGACTAGGGGGTGAGCAGTTCTTC,CASSAGLGGEQFF
TRBD1,TRBJ1-5,few,TRBV28,TGTGCCAGCAGTTCGACAGGGTGGTCTCAGCCCCAGCATTTT,CASSSTGWSQPQHF
NA,TRBJ1-3,few,TRBV20-1,TGCAGTGCTAGTCCGGACAGCCGGTCTGGAAACACCATATATTTT,CSASPDSRSGNTIYF
TRBD1,TRBJ1-5,NA,TRBV19,TGTGCCAGTCGCCACCGGGACAGGGGCAATCAGCCCCAGCATTTT,CASRHRDRGNQPQHF
TRBD2,TRBJ2-1,NA,TRBV3-1/TRBV3-2,TGTGCCAGCAGCCGAGGAGCGGGGCCTTTCGATGAGCAGTTCTTC,CASSRGAGPFDEQFF
NA,TRBJ1-2,NA,TRBV6-1,TGTGCCAGCAGTGAATTACCACCGAGTAGTACAGCTAACTATGGCTACACCTTC,CASSELPPSSTANYGYTF
NA,TRBJ1-1,NA,TRBV3-1/TRBV3-2,TGTGCCAGCAGCCAAGATTTTACTCGAGGGAAGGCTTTCTTT,CASSQDFTRGKAFF
NA,TRBJ2-1,once,TRBV19,TGTGCCACCCGGGGGTCTGGTGAGCAGTTCTTC,CATRGSGEQFF
NA,TRBJ1-4,once,TRBV30,TGTGCCTGGAGTGGTCGCGCGGGGGCAACTAATGAAAAACTGTTTTTT,CAWSGRAGATNEKLFF
TRBD1,TRBJ2-1,NA,TRBV11-2,TGTGCCAGCAGCCTATCTAGGGGACAGGGTTCGGGCAGGAGCAATGAGCAGTTCTTC,CASSLSRGQGSGRSNEQFF
NA,TRBJ2-1,once,TRBV5-4,TGTGCCAGCAGCTTGGGAGACAGGAGAAGAAACAATGAGCAGTTCTTC,CASSLGDRRRNNEQFF
NA,TRBJ1-5,NA,TRBV5-1,TGCGCCAGCAGCTTGGTTGGGGGACAAACTCAGCCCCAGCATTTT,CASSLVGGQTQPQHF
NA,TRBJ1-3,once,TRBV5-5,TGTGCCAGCAGCTTGGCAGGGAAGACTGGAAACACCATATATTTT,CASSLAGKTGNTIYF